The rows below give T cell receptor beta chains drawn from one sample of a study of CD8 T cells in Susac syndrome. TCRdb ran MiXCR on the immunoSEQ multiplex PCR reads and lists one entry per CDR3 protein. The table shows around 300,000 distinct CDR3 sequences, with approximately 91% occurring only once. The specimen sequenced was CD8+ T cells from PBMCs. These receptors originate from a human donor with multiple sclerosis. CDR3s include the opening cysteine and the closing phenylalanine or tryptophan. Each record gives: D gene, clone size, J gene, V gene, CDR3 DNA, CDR3 protein. The D gene is left open where the match is weak. Size is omitted from some rows. Given values are once, few, many or a class for expanded clones.

d_gene: .; abundance: .; j_gene: TRBJ2-2; v_gene: TRBV29-1; CDR3nt: TGCAGCGTTGACCTCCACGCGAACACCGGGGAGCTGTTTTTT; CDR3aa: CSVDLHANTGELFF
d_gene: TRBD2; abundance: .; j_gene: TRBJ2-1; v_gene: TRBV30; CDR3nt: TGTGCCTGGAAGTCAAGCGGGAGGGTCCATGAGCAGTTCTTC; CDR3aa: CAWKSSGRVHEQFF
d_gene: .; abundance: .; j_gene: TRBJ2-2; v_gene: TRBV9; CDR3nt: TGTGCCAGCAGCGAGGGAGGGAACACCGGGGAGCTGTTTTTT; CDR3aa: CASSEGGNTGELFF
d_gene: .; abundance: .; j_gene: TRBJ2-7; v_gene: TRBV7-9; CDR3nt: TGTGCCAGCAGCTTTGTAAATTGGGACGAGCAGTACTTC; CDR3aa: CASSFVNWDEQYF
d_gene: TRBD1; abundance: once; j_gene: TRBJ2-7; v_gene: TRBV7-9; CDR3nt: TGTGCCAGCAGCTTAGTGACAGGGGGCTTCTACGAGCAGTACTTC; CDR3aa: CASSLVTGGFYEQYF
d_gene: .; abundance: .; j_gene: TRBJ2-2; v_gene: TRBV7-9; CDR3nt: TGTGCCAGCAGCCCCCCGACAGCTGCCGGGGAGCTGTTTTTT; CDR3aa: CASSPPTAAGELFF
d_gene: TRBD2; abundance: .; j_gene: TRBJ2-2; v_gene: TRBV7-2; CDR3nt: TGTGCCAGCAGCTTAGCTTACTATAGACTAGCGGGAGGGCCTAACACCGGGGAGCTGTTTTTT; CDR3aa: CASSLAYYRLAGGPNTGELFF
d_gene: .; abundance: .; j_gene: TRBJ1-1; v_gene: TRBV7-2; CDR3nt: TGTGCCAGCAGCCCACAGGCGGACACTGAAGCTTTCTTT; CDR3aa: CASSPQADTEAFF
d_gene: TRBD1; abundance: .; j_gene: TRBJ2-5; v_gene: TRBV13; CDR3nt: TGTGCCAGCAGCAGAGGCGACAGGGAGAAAGAGACCCAGTACTTC; CDR3aa: CASSRGDREKETQYF
d_gene: TRBD1; abundance: .; j_gene: TRBJ1-4; v_gene: TRBV27; CDR3nt: TGTGCCAGCAGTTTATTCAGGGCAGGGGGTGAAAAACTGTTTTTT; CDR3aa: CASSLFRAGGEKLFF
d_gene: .; abundance: .; j_gene: TRBJ1-2; v_gene: TRBV5-4; CDR3nt: TGTGCCAGCAGCACCCGGTCCTATGGCTACACCTTC; CDR3aa: CASSTRSYGYTF
d_gene: .; abundance: .; j_gene: TRBJ2-6; v_gene: TRBV7-2; CDR3nt: TGTGCCAGCAGCAAGGAGGGGGCCGGGGCCAACGTCCTGACTTTC; CDR3aa: CASSKEGAGANVLTF
d_gene: .; abundance: .; j_gene: TRBJ2-3; v_gene: TRBV9; CDR3nt: TGTGCCAGCAGCGTAGCTGGATCCCCCACAGATACGCAGTATTTT; CDR3aa: CASSVAGSPTDTQYF
d_gene: TRBD2; abundance: .; j_gene: TRBJ2-1; v_gene: TRBV27; CDR3nt: TGTGCCAGCCAACTAGCGGGGGACCTCAATGAGCAGTTCTTC; CDR3aa: CASQLAGDLNEQFF
d_gene: .; abundance: .; j_gene: TRBJ1-3; v_gene: TRBV30; CDR3nt: TGTGCCTGGAGCACAGAAGGAAACACCATATATTTT; CDR3aa: CAWSTEGNTIYF
d_gene: .; abundance: .; j_gene: TRBJ2-7; v_gene: TRBV28; CDR3nt: TGTGCCAGCAGTTTTTTCAGGGACCTACCCAACTACGAGCAGTACTTC; CDR3aa: CASSFFRDLPNYEQYF
d_gene: .; abundance: once; j_gene: TRBJ2-7; v_gene: TRBV11-2; CDR3nt: TGTGCCAGCAGCCCCCTGGGGCTAGAGGGGCTGGACGAGCAGTACTTC; CDR3aa: CASSPLGLEGLDEQYF
d_gene: .; abundance: once; j_gene: TRBJ1-1; v_gene: TRBV30; CDR3nt: TGTGCCTGGAGCGCGGGAGGGACTGAAGCTTTCTTT; CDR3aa: CAWSAGGTEAFF
d_gene: .; abundance: .; j_gene: TRBJ2-2; v_gene: TRBV11-2; CDR3nt: TGTGCCAGCACCATATCCCGGGAGCTGTTTTTT; CDR3aa: CASTISRELFF
d_gene: .; abundance: .; j_gene: TRBJ2-7; v_gene: TRBV29-1; CDR3nt: TGCAGCGTTGAGTTTGTCGGGGCGGTCGAGCAGTACTTC; CDR3aa: CSVEFVGAVEQYF
d_gene: TRBD2; abundance: once; j_gene: TRBJ2-3; v_gene: TRBV20-1; CDR3nt: TGCAGTGCTCTAGCCCTAGCGGGAGGGCCTACAGATACGCAGTATTTT; CDR3aa: CSALALAGGPTDTQYF
d_gene: TRBD2; abundance: .; j_gene: TRBJ2-7; v_gene: TRBV20-1; CDR3nt: TGCAGTGCTTCTAGCGGCGGTAGCTCCTACGAGCAGTACTTC; CDR3aa: CSASSGGSSYEQYF
d_gene: .; abundance: .; j_gene: TRBJ1-4; v_gene: TRBV7-9; CDR3nt: TGTGCCAGCAGCACGCTGAGGGGTTATAATGAAAAACTGTTTTTT; CDR3aa: CASSTLRGYNEKLFF
d_gene: TRBD1; abundance: .; j_gene: TRBJ2-3; v_gene: TRBV14; CDR3nt: TGTGCCAGCAGCACCCGGACAGGACTCACAGATACGCAGTATTTT; CDR3aa: CASSTRTGLTDTQYF
d_gene: TRBD1; abundance: .; j_gene: TRBJ1-2; v_gene: TRBV2; CDR3nt: TGTGCCAGCAGTGAAGCCTTTCGCCGAGGACAGGGGCCCTATGGCTACACCTTC; CDR3aa: CASSEAFRRGQGPYGYTF
d_gene: .; abundance: .; j_gene: TRBJ2-3; v_gene: TRBV9; CDR3nt: TGTGCCAGCAGCTCCCTGACCTATTCAGATACGCAGTATTTT; CDR3aa: CASSSLTYSDTQYF
d_gene: TRBD2; abundance: .; j_gene: TRBJ2-3; v_gene: TRBV4-1; CDR3nt: TGCGCCAGCAGCCAAGTTGGACTAGCCCCAGATACGCAGTATTTT; CDR3aa: CASSQVGLAPDTQYF
d_gene: .; abundance: .; j_gene: TRBJ1-2; v_gene: TRBV29-1; CDR3nt: TGCAGCGAAAATGGCTACACCTTC; CDR3aa: CSENGYTF
d_gene: TRBD2; abundance: .; j_gene: TRBJ2-2; v_gene: TRBV6-2/TRBV6-3; CDR3nt: TGTGCCAGCACCCTGATGGGACTAGCGGGGGCCAACACCGGGGAGCTGTTTTTT; CDR3aa: CASTLMGLAGANTGELFF
d_gene: .; abundance: .; j_gene: TRBJ2-2; v_gene: TRBV30; CDR3nt: TGTGCCTGGATGGGGGACTGGAGCACCGGGGAGCTGTTTTTT; CDR3aa: CAWMGDWSTGELFF
d_gene: .; abundance: once; j_gene: TRBJ1-1; v_gene: TRBV6-5; CDR3nt: TGTGCCAGCAGTTACGGGGGTACCACTGAAGCTTTCTTT; CDR3aa: CASSYGGTTEAFF
d_gene: .; abundance: .; j_gene: TRBJ1-1; v_gene: TRBV28; CDR3nt: TGTGCCAGCAGTACTCGTCTGAACACTGAAGCTTTCTTT; CDR3aa: CASSTRLNTEAFF
d_gene: .; abundance: .; j_gene: TRBJ2-2; v_gene: TRBV9; CDR3nt: TGTGCCAGCAGCGGACAGACGAACACCGGGGAGCTGTTTTTT; CDR3aa: CASSGQTNTGELFF
d_gene: .; abundance: .; j_gene: TRBJ2-1; v_gene: TRBV6-2/TRBV6-3; CDR3nt: TGTGCCAGCAGTTACAACGATGAGCAGTTCTTC; CDR3aa: CASSYNDEQFF
d_gene: .; abundance: .; j_gene: TRBJ2-3; v_gene: TRBV4-2; CDR3nt: TGTGCCAGCAGCCCCCGGCGGGCAGGGACAGATACGCAGTATTTT; CDR3aa: CASSPRRAGTDTQYF
d_gene: TRBD1; abundance: .; j_gene: TRBJ1-1; v_gene: TRBV28; CDR3nt: TGTGCCAGCCGTAACAGGGGTCCGACTGAAGCTTTCTTT; CDR3aa: CASRNRGPTEAFF
d_gene: .; abundance: .; j_gene: TRBJ2-1; v_gene: TRBV7-9; CDR3nt: TGTGCCAGCAGCTTATCCCCGTCTGGGCAGTTCTTC; CDR3aa: CASSLSPSGQFF
d_gene: TRBD1; abundance: .; j_gene: TRBJ2-5; v_gene: TRBV6-6; CDR3nt: TGTGCCAGCAGGACAGGGGGCGCGTTAACAGAGACCCAGTACTTC; CDR3aa: CASRTGGALTETQYF
d_gene: TRBD2; abundance: .; j_gene: TRBJ2-7; v_gene: TRBV30; CDR3nt: TGTGCCTGGGAGCGGGGGACATTCGAACCAGAGCAGTACTTC; CDR3aa: CAWERGTFEPEQYF
d_gene: .; abundance: .; j_gene: TRBJ2-3; v_gene: TRBV6-4; CDR3nt: TGTGCCAGCAGTGAAGGCGACACAGATACGCAGTATTTT; CDR3aa: CASSEGDTDTQYF
d_gene: .; abundance: .; j_gene: TRBJ1-4; v_gene: TRBV2; CDR3nt: TGTGCCAGCACCGGGTGGGGGGGCGGCGATACAACTAATGAAAAACTGTTTTTT; CDR3aa: CASTGWGGGDTTNEKLFF
d_gene: .; abundance: few; j_gene: TRBJ2-3; v_gene: TRBV27; CDR3nt: TGTGCCAGCAGTTTGACAGGATTCGATACGCAGTATTTT; CDR3aa: CASSLTGFDTQYF